This T cell receptor (beta chain) comes out of a study of blood T cell repertoires in COVID-19. Study as a whole: Acute and convalescent COVID-19 specimens originated in the United States, Italy and Spain. T cells, B-cell-depleted T cells, or PBMCs supplied cDNA or gDNA.

Methods used by the authors: Cell counts per sample came from amplifying reference gene primers. TCRdb's table, derived via immunoSEQ multiplex PCR, lists solely in-frame clones and lacks some. V and J calls plus clone size are reproduced from that table; the DNA served to infer D and trimming. Counted here are 88,000 or so clones, approximately 83% occurring once; the ten biggest clones make up approximately 10%. This clone was seen more than once but under ten times. The CDR3 spans 15 residues. The V gene's germline CDR1 is MNHEY and CDR2 SVGAGI. Trimming stripped 4 bases from V and 5 bases from J, with 17 bases between.

The material sequenced was peripheral blood. The receptor comes from a human donor in a cohort sampled during active COVID-19. V gene TRBV6-5 combines with J gene TRBJ1-2, with D perhaps TRBD1 (6 bases). CDR3 sequence reads: CASSFRTANSYGYTF. As DNA, the CDR3 is TGTGCCAGCAGTTTTAGGACAGCCAATTCGTATGGCTACACCTTC.